The sample holds a few counts of the clone carrying this TCR beta chain. Its antigen is undetermined. This specimen belongs to a study of type 1 regulatory T cells. At the level of the study: An in vitro protocol generated T-allo10, a Tr1-enriched, alloantigen-specific CD4 T cell product. The study's findings and limits: Compared with non-Tr1 cells, Tr1 cells showed a narrower TCR repertoire.

TCRdb redid the calling of the reads with MiXCR, one entry per CDR3 protein. Of 35,000 to 50,000 distinct CDR3 sequences in the sample, 10% to 15% were seen once. Material for sequencing was cultured non-Tr1 T cells, either the whole culture or a sorted T cell fraction (not recorded which). The source of this sequence is a human donor in good health.

The CDR3 protein is CSVLQGGLGYGYTF. The CDR3 bases are TGCAGCGTTCTACAAGGGGGCTTAGGCTATGGCTACACCTTC. The chain couples TRBV29-1 to TRBJ1-2; 7 nucleotides match TRBD1. The CDR3 extends over 14 amino acids. With 5 bases clipped from V and 4 bases from J, the junction kept 10 bases outside the gene matches. Germline CDR1 is SQVTM and CDR2 is ANQGSEA.